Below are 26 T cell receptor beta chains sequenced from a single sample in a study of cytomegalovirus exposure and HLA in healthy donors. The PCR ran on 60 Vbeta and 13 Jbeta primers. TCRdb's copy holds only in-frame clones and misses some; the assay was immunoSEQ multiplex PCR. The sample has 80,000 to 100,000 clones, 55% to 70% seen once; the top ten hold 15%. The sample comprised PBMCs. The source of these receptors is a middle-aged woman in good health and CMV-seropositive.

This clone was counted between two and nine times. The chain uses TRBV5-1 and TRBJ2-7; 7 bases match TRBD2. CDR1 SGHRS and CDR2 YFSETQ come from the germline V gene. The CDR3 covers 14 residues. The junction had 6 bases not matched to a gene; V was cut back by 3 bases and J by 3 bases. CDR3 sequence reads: CASSYGTGGYEQYF. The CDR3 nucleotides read TGCGCCAGCAGCTACGGGACGGGGGGCTACGAGCAGTACTTC.

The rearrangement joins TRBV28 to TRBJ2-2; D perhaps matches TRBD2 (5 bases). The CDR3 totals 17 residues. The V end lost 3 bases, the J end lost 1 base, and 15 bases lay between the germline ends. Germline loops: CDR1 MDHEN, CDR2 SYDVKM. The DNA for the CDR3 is TGTGCCAGCAGTTTCCTCTGGGTAGCGTTGAACACCGGGGAGCTGTTTTTT. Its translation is CASSFLWVALNTGELFF. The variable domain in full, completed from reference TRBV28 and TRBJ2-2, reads DVKVTQSSRYLVKRTGEKVFLECVQDMDHENMFWYRQDPGLGLRLIYFSYDVKMKEKGDIPEGYSVSREKKERFSLILESASTNQTSMYLCASSFLWVALNTGELFFGEGSRLTVL.

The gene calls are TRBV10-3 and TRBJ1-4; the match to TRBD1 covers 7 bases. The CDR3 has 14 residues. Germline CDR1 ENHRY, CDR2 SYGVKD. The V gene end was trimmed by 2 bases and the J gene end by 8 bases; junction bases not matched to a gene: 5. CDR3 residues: CAISEVTGEEKLFF. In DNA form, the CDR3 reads TGTGCCATCAGTGAGGTAACAGGGGAGGAAAAACTGTTTTTT.

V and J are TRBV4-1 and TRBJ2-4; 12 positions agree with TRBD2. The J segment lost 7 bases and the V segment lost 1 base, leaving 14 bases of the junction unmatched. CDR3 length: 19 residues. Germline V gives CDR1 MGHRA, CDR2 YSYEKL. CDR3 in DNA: TGCGCCAGCAGCCAAGTGAGCGGCCTAGCGGGAGGGGTTATGAACATTCAGTACTTC. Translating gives CASSQVSGLAGGVMNIQYF.

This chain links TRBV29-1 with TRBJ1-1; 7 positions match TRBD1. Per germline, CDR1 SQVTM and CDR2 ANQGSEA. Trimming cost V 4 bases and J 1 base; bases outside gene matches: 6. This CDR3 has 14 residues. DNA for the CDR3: TGCAGCGTTGGGAGGGGGCGAGGGAACACTGAAGCTTTCTTT. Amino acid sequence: CSVGRGRGNTEAFF.

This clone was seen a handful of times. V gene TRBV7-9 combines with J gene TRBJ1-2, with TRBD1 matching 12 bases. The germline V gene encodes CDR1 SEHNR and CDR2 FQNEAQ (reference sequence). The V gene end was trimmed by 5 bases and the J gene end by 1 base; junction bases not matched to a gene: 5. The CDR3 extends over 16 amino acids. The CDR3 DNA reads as TGTGCCAGCAGCAACCGGGACAGGGGGCTTAACTATGGCTACACCTTC. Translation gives CASSNRDRGLNYGYTF.

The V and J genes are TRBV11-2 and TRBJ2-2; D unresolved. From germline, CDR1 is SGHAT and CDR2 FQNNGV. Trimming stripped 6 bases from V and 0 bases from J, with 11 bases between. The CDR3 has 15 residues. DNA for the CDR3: TGTGCCAGCAGGCCCCTGAGTACGAACACCGGGGAGCTGTTTTTT. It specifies CASRPLSTNTGELFF.

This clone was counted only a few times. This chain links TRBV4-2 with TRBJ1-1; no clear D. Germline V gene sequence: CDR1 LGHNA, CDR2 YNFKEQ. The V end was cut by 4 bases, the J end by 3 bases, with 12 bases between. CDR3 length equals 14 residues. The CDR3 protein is CASSPRSGDTEAFF. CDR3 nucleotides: TGTGCCAGCAGCCCGAGATCCGGGGACACTGAAGCTTTCTTT.

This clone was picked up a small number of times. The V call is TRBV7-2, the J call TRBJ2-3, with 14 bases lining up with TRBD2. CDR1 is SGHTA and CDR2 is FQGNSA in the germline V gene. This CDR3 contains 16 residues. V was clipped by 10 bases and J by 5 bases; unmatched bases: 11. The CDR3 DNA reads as TGTGCCACCCGACTAGCGGGAGGGGCAGCGGGAGATACGCAGTATTTT. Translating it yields CATRLAGGAAGDTQYF.

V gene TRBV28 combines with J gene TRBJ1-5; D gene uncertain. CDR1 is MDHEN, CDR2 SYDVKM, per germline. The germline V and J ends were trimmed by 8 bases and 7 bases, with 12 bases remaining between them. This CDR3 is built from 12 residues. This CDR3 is CASLGDIQPQHF. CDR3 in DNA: TGTGCCAGCCTCGGGGATATACAGCCCCAGCATTTT.

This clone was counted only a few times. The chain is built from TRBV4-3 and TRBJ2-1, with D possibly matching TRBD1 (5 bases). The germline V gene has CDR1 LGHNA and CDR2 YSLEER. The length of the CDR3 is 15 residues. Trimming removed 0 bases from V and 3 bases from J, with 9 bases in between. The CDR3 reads CASSQDRVNYNEQFF. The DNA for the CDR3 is TGCGCCAGCAGCCAAGACAGGGTCAACTACAATGAGCAGTTCTTC.

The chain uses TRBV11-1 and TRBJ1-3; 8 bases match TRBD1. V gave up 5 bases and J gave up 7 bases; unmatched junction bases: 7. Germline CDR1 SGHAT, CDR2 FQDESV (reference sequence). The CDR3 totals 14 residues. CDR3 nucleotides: TGTGCCAGCAGCGTTGACAGGGGCCGGAACACCATATATTTT. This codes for CASSVDRGRNTIYF.

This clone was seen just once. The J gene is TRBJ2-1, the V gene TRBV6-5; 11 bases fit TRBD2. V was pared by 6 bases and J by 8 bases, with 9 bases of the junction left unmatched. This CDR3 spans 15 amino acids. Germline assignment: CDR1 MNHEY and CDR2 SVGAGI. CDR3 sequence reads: CASSFLAGGGDEQFF. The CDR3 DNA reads TGTGCCAGCAGCTTTCTAGCGGGAGGAGGGGATGAGCAGTTCTTC.

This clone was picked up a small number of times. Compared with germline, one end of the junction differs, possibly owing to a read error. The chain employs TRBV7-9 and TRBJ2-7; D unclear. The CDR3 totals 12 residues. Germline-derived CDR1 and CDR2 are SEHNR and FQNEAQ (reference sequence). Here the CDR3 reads CSSSLVGYEQYF. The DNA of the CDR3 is TGTTCCAGCAGCTTAGTCGGCTACGAGCAGTACTTC.

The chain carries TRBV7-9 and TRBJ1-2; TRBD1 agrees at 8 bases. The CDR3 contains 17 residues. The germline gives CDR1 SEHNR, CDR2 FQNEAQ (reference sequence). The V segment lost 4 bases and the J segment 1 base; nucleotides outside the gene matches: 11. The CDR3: CASSSGTGGTVNYGYTF. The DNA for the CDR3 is TGTGCCAGCAGCTCGGGGACAGGCGGGACAGTTAACTATGGCTACACCTTC.

DNA for the CDR3: TGTGCCAGCAGTGAACAGGGAAGCTATGGCTACACCTTC. As protein: CASSEQGSYGYTF. V gene TRBV6-1 combines with J gene TRBJ1-2; tentative D call: TRBD1 (5 bases). From germline, CDR1 is MNHNS and CDR2 SASEGT. The CDR3 totals 13 residues. Trimming left V 2 bases short and J 4 bases short, with 8 bases between.

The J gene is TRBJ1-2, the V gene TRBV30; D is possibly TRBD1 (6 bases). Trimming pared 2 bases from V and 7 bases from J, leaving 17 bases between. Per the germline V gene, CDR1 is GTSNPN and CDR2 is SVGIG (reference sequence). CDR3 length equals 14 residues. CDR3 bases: TGTGCCTGGAGTCGGGACACAACTTCGGGTGGCTACACCTTC. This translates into CAWSRDTTSGGYTF.

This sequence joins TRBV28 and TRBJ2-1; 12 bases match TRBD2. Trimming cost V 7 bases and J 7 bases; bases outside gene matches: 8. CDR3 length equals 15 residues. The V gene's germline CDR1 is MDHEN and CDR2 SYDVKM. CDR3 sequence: CASNPTSGSRNEQFF. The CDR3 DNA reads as TGTGCCAGCAACCCGACTAGCGGGAGCCGAAATGAGCAGTTCTTC.

For the CDR3, the DNA is TGTGCCAGCAGTGAATCGGGGACTAGCGGGAGATACGAGCAGTACTTC. It is translated as CASSESGTSGRYEQYF. The chain carries TRBV25-1 and TRBJ2-7; 14 bases fit TRBD2. Per germline, CDR1 MGHDK and CDR2 SYGVNS. The CDR3 contains 16 residues. V shed 1 base, J shed 4 bases, and the junction held 3 bases outside the gene matches.

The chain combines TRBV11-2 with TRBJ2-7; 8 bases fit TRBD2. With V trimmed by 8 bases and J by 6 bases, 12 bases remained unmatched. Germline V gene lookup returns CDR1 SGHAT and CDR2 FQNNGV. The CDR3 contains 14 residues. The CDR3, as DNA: TGTGCCAGCCGACCCTCTTTTAGCGGGACCGAGCAGTACTTC. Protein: CASRPSFSGTEQYF.

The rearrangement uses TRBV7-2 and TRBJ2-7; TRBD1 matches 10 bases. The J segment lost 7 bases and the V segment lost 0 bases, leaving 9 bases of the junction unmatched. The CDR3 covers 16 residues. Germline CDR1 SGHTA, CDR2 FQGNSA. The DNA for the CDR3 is TGTGCCAGCAGCTTAGCCCCTCCCGGGACAGGGGAAGAGCAGTACTTC. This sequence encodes CASSLAPPGTGEEQYF.

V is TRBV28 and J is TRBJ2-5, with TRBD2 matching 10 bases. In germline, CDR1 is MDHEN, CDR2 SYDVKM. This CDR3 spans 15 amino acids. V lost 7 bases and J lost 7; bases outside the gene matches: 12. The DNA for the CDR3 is TGTGCCAGCACCCTAACTAGCGGGATTGATCGGACCCAGTACTTC. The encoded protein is CASTLTSGIDRTQYF. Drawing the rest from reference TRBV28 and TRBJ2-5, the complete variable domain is DVKVTQSSRYLVKRTGEKVFLECVQDMDHENMFWYRQDPGLGLRLIYFSYDVKMKEKGDIPEGYSVSREKKERFSLILESASTNQTSMYLCASTLTSGIDRTQYFGPGTRLLVL.

The CDR3 nucleotides are TGCGCCAGCAGCCAAGTAGCGGGAGGGGTCACAGATACGCAGTATTTT. As protein: CASSQVAGGVTDTQYF. V is TRBV4-3 and J is TRBJ2-3, with 11 bases fitting TRBD2. The CDR3 length is 16 residues. The junction had 2 bases not matched to a gene; V was cut back by 1 base and J by 2 bases. CDR1 and CDR2 from the germline V gene are LGHNA and YSLEER.

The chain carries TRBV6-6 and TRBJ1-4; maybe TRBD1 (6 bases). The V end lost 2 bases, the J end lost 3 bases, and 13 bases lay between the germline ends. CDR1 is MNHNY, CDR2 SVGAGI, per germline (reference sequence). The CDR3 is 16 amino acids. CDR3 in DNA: TGTGCCAGCAGTTACGACGGGGGGGCGTCTAATGAAAAACTGTTTTTT. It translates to CASSYDGGASNEKLFF.

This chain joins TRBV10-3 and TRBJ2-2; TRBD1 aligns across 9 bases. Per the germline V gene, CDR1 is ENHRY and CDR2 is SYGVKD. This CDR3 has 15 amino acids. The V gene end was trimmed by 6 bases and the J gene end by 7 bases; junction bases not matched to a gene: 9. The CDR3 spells CAIRAGQGKGGELFF. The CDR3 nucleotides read TGTGCCATCAGAGCGGGACAGGGTAAAGGCGGGGAGCTGTTTTTT.

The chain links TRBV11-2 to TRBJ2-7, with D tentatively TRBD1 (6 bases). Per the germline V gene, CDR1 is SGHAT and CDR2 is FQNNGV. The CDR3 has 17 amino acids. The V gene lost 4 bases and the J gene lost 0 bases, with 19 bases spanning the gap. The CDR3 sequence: CASSWVRGNRSSYEQYF. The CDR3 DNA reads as TGTGCCAGCAGCTGGGTTAGGGGGAATAGGAGCTCCTACGAGCAGTACTTC.